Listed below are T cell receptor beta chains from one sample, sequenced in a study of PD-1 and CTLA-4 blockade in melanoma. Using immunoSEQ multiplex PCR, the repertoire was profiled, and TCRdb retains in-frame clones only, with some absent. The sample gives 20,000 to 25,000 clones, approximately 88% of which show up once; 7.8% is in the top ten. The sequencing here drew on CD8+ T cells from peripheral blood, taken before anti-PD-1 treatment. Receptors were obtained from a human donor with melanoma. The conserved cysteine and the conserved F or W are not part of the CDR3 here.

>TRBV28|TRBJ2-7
ASSLGQGGDSYEQY
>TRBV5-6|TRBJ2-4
ASSWGLDEDIQY
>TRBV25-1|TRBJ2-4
ASSERKGIAKNIQY
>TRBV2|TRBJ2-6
ASRYAVSGANVLT
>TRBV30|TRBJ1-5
AWSVDSNQPQH
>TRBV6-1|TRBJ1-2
ASSEGGQGNYGYT
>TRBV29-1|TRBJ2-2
STRYTTGELF
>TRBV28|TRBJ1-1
AISGGGGTEAF
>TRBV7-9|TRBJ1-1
ASSLGGQEAF
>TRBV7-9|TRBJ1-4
ASSTPGPTNEKLF
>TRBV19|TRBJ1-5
ASNREPNQH
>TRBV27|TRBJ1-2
ASSRTAPADYGYT
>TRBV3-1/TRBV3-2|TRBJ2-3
ASSSIPGSYDTQY
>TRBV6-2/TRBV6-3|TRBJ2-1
ASSYWGSEQF
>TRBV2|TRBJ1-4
ASSVGLDNEKLF
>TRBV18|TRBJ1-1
ASSDRGENTEAF
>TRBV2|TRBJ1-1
ASSGGAGAF
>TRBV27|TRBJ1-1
ASSPLTGVGNTEAF
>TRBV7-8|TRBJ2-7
ASSAADSFYEQY
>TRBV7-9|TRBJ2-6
ASSLVGRDGANVLT
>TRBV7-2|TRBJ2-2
ASSPLDSTGELF
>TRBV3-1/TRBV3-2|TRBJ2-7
ASSPLMGDYEQY
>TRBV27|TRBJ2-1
ASSWQGGGPNEQF
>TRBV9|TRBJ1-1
ASSPSSGRSEAF
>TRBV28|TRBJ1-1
ASSRRIDREAF
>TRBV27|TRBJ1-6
ASSLLGDNSPLH
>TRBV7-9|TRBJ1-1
ASSLAGGRSEAF
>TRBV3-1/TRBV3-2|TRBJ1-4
ASSQDRDRANEKLF
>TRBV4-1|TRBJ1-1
ASSQEANLLKGAF
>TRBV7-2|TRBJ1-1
ASSLDFLPGGSNTEAF
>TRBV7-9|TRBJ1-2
ASSADSNYGYT
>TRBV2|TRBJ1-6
ASRDTGENSPLH
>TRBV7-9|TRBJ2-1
ASSLALEGNVQF
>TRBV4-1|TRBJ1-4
ASSHQMQVPNEKLF
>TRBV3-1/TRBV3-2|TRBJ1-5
ASSQVNHQPQH
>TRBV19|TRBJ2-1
ASSIGDRGRVRKQF
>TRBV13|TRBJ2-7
ASSLGTGPWVEQY
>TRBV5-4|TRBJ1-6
ASSRTGAGGTLH
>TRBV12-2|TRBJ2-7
ASRHSGRGHYEQY
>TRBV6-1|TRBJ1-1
ASSEWQGARNTEAF
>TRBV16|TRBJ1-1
ASSRAGGGEYTEAF
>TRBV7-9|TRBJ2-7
ASSSSDSYEQY
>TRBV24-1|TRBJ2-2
ATSDGELF
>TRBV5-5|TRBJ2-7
ASSLDWDSSYEQY